The entry that follows covers one TCR beta chain sequence. Produced via immunoSEQ multiplex PCR; TCRdb's table is partial and in-frame only. This sample yields some 180,000 clones, of which around 85% are seen a single time; more than 5.5% belongs to the top ten. The CDR3 spans 15 residues. Trimming left V 0 bases short and J 3 bases short, with 12 bases between. Looked up from germline, CDR1 is KGHSH and CDR2 is LQKENI. This specimen comes from a study of blood T cell repertoires in COVID-19. About the study: Acute and convalescent COVID-19 samples came from the United States, Italy and Spain. Sources were T cells, B-cell-depleted T cells, or PBMCs; the material itself was cDNA or gDNA.

The TCR was taken from a man aged 40-50 years who had recovered from COVID-19. The specimen was PBMCs or T cells enriched from blood (not recorded which). The V call is TRBV18, the J call TRBJ2-7; D is undetermined. The CDR3 region is CASSPPSSQLYEQYF. The CDR3 DNA sequence: TGTGCCAGCTCACCACCGAGTTCCCAACTCTACGAGCAGTACTTC.